One sample yielded the 2 T cell receptor beta chains listed below, sequenced in a study of radiotherapy plus CTLA-4 blockade in lung cancer. The table came from immunoSEQ multiplex PCR; TCRdb's copy has only in-frame clones and leaves some out. The sample includes some 96,000 clones, about 86% of them seen just once. Source: peripheral blood, taken from a patient treated with radiotherapy plus ipilimumab. All receptors derive from a human donor with non-small cell lung cancer that progressed on radiotherapy plus ipilimumab.

The J gene is TRBJ2-1, the V gene TRBV14; D ambiguous. Germline loops: CDR1 SGHDN, CDR2 FVKESK. The CDR3 is 13 amino acids. V dropped 1 base and J dropped 9 bases, with 10 bases sitting between them. The CDR3 protein is CASSQVLPGEQFF. CDR3 DNA: TGTGCCAGCAGCCAAGTACTACCGGGTGAGCAGTTCTTC.

The gene calls are TRBV25-1 and TRBJ2-6; D is unresolved. Germline assignment: CDR1 MGHDK and CDR2 SYGVNS. V lost 2 bases and J 0 bases, leaving 11 bases between the germline ends. CDR3 length equals 17 residues. The chain's CDR3 is CASSEQAIHSGANVLTF. Here the CDR3 DNA reads TGTGCCAGCAGTGAACAGGCTATCCACTCTGGGGCCAACGTCCTGACTTTC.